This T cell receptor (beta chain) comes out of a study of blood T cell repertoires in COVID-19. The wider study: COVID-19 samples collected from the United States, Italy and Spain covered acute and convalescent phases. Nucleic acid was either cDNA or gDNA, and it came from T cells, B-cell-depleted T cells, or PBMCs.

Original processing methods: Amplification with reference gene primers provided the estimates of nucleated cell counts. TCRdb's table, derived via immunoSEQ multiplex PCR, lists solely in-frame clones and lacks some. V, J and clone size are taken as reported in that table, and D and trimming were inferred from the DNA itself. The table records 110,000 or so clones, approximately 80% of them present only once. The V gene's germline CDR1 is SGHNT and CDR2 YYREEE (reference sequence). Trimming removed 2 bases from V and 4 bases from J, with 8 bases in between. This CDR3 region has 13 residues. The rearrangement joins TRBV5-4 to TRBJ2-3; perhaps TRBD1 as D (5 bases). The receptor was isolated from a woman in her 40s with acute or convalescent COVID-19. The specimen sequenced was peripheral blood. For the CDR3, the DNA is TGTGCCAGCAGCTTTTTGGGGCCAGATACGCAGTATTTT. It translates to CASSFLGPDTQYF. Variable domain in full (rest from reference TRBV5-4 and TRBJ2-3): ETGVTQSPTHLIKTRGQQVTLRCSSQSGHNTVSWYQQALGQGPQFIFQYYREEENGRGNFPPRFSGLQFPNYSSELNVNALELDDSALYLCASSFLGPDTQYFGPGTRLTVL.